The present entry profiles one TCR beta chain with its context. CD8+CD57+ cell expansion, shown by flow cytometry, had occurred in the patients selected for sequencing. This entry belongs to a study of CD8+CD57+ T cells in acquired aplastic anemia. Template material for TCR beta VDJ and CDR3 profiling consisted of genomic DNA. TCRdb re-called the reads through MiXCR, storing one row per CDR3 protein. Among roughly 500,000 distinct CDR3 sequences listed, about a third were seen once. The CDR3 sequence is 11 residues long. The V and J ends lost 8 bases and 8 bases respectively, with 12 bases between them. Germline CDR1 reads SGHTA; CDR2 reads FQGNSA.

Sequenced sample: sorted CD4+, CD8+, or CD8+CD57+ T cells (not recorded which) from PBMCs. The TCR was taken from a human donor with aplastic anemia. The rearrangement links TRBV7-2 to TRBJ1-1; the D is unclear. The CDR3 DNA reads TGTGCCAGCGGATTTTTGGCGGAAGCTTTCTTT. It codes for CASGFLAEAFF.